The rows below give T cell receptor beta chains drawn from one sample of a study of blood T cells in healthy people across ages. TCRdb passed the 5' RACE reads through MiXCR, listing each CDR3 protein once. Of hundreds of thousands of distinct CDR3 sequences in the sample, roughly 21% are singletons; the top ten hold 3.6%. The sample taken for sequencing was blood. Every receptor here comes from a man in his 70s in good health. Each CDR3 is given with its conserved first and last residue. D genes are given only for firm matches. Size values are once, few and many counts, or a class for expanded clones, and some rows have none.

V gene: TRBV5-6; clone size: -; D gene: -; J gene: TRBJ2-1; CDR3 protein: CASTRPVGHNEQFF; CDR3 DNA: TGTGCCAGCACCAGACCCGTAGGGCACAATGAGCAGTTCTTC
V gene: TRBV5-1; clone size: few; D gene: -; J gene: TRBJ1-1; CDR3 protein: CASSRGGGVEEAFF; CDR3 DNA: TGCGCCAGCTCGCGAGGAGGAGGCGTTGAGGAAGCTTTCTTT
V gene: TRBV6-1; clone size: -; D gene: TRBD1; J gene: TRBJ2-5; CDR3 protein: CASTGTGGLVEETQYF; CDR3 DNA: TGTGCCAGCACCGGGACAGGGGGCCTTGTCGAAGAGACCCAGTACTTC
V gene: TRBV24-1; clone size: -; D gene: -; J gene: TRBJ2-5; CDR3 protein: CATSDSIGSQYF; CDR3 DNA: TGTGCCACCAGTGACTCTATCGGATCCCAGTACTTC
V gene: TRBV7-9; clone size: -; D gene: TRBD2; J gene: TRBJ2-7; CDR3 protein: CASSTDLRASGSGEQYF; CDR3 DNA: TGTGCCAGCAGCACGGACCTTCGGGCTAGCGGGAGTGGAGAGCAGTACTTC
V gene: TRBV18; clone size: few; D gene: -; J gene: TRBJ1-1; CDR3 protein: CASSDRGANTEAFF; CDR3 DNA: TGTGCCAGCTCAGATAGGGGGGCGAACACTGAAGCTTTCTTT
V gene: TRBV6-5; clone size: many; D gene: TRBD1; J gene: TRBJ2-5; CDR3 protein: CASRPDRDQETQYF; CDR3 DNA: TGTGCCAGCAGACCGGACAGGGACCAAGAGACCCAGTACTTC
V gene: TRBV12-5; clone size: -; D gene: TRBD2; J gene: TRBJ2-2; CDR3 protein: CASASGKNTGELFF; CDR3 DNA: TGTGCTAGTGCTAGCGGGAAGAACACCGGGGAGCTGTTTTTT
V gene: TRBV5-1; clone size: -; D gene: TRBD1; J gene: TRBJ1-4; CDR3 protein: CASSLGTGNAEKLFF; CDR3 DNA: TGCGCCAGCAGCTTGGGGACAGGAAATGCTGAAAAACTGTTTTTT
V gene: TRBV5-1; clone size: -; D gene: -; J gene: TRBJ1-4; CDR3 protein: CASSHGGGDRGEKLFF; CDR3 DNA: TGCGCCAGCAGCCATGGGGGAGGGGACCGCGGTGAAAAACTGTTTTTT
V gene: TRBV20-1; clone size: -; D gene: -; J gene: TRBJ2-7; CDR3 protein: CSTRDQAPRDEQYF; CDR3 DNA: TGCAGTACTAGAGATCAGGCGCCCCGGGACGAGCAGTACTTC
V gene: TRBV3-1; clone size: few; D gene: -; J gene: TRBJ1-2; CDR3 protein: CASSQDRGTEYGYTF; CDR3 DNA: TGTGCCAGCAGCCAAGATCGGGGGACTGAATATGGCTACACCTTC
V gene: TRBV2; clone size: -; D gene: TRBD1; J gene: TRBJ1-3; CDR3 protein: CASSGDTGGTGNTIYF; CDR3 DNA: TGTGCCAGCAGCGGAGATACAGGGGGCACTGGAAACACCATATATTTT
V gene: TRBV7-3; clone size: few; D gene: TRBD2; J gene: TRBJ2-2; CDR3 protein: CASSLTPIRLASTNTGELFF; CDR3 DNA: TGTGCCAGCAGCTTAACCCCAATAAGACTAGCGAGTACTAACACCGGGGAGCTGTTTTTT
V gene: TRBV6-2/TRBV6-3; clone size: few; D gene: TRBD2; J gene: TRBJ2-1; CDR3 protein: CASRAAGGPVNEQFF; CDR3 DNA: TGTGCCAGCAGGGCAGCGGGAGGGCCTGTCAATGAGCAGTTCTTC
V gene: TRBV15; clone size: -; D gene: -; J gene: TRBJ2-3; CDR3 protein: CATSRGGIGSTDTQYF; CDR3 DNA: TGTGCCACCAGCAGAGGAGGGATTGGCAGCACAGATACGCAGTATTTT
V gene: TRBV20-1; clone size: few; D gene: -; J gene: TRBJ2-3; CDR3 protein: CSARDTRGTDTQYF; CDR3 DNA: TGCAGTGCTAGAGATACCCGTGGCACAGATACGCAGTATTTT
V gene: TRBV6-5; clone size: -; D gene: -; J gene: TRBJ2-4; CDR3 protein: CASSSRRGAKNIQYF; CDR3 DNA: TGTGCCAGCAGTTCCAGACGTGGGGCCAAAAACATTCAGTACTTC
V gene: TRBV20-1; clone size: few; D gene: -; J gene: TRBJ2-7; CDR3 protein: CSAKNDPYEQYF; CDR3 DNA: TGCAGTGCAAAGAATGACCCTTACGAGCAGTACTTC
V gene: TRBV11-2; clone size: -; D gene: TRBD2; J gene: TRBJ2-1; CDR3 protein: CASSTRTSESYNEQFF; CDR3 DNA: TGTGCCAGCAGTACTCGGACTAGCGAGAGTTACAATGAGCAGTTCTTC
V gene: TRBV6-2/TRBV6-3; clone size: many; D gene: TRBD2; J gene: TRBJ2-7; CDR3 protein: CASSYQPTSARPYEQYF; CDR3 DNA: TGTGCCAGCAGTTACCAACCGACTAGCGCGCGCCCCTACGAGCAGTACTTC
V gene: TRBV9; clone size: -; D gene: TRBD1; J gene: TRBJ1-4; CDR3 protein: CASSAGQGLDEKLFF; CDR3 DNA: TGTGCCAGCAGCGCCGGACAGGGACTCGATGAAAAACTGTTTTTT
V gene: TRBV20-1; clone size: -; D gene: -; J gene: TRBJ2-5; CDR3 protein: CSARDMVGGSETQYF; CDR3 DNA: TGCAGTGCTAGAGATATGGTGGGAGGCTCAGAGACCCAGTACTTC
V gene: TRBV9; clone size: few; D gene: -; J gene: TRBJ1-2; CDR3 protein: CASSSTSGWERRNYGYTF; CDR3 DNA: TGTGCCAGCAGCAGTACCTCAGGTTGGGAAAGGAGGAACTATGGCTACACCTTC
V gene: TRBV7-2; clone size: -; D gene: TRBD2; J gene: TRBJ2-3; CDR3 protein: CASSLVSAGGPADTQYF; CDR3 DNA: TGTGCCAGCAGCTTAGTATCCGCGGGAGGGCCGGCAGATACGCAGTATTTT
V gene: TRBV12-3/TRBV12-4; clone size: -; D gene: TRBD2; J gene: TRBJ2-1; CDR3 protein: CASSSGLGHNEQFF; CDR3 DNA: TGTGCCAGCAGTTCGGGACTAGGCCACAATGAGCAGTTCTTC
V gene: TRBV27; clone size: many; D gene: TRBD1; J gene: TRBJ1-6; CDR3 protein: CASSWTGLSPLHF; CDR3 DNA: TGTGCCAGCAGTTGGACAGGGCTCTCACCCCTCCACTTT
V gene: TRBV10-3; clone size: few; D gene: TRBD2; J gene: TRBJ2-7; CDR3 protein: CATSPGASGSYEQYF; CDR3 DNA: TGTGCCACCTCGCCTGGGGCTAGCGGGAGCTACGAGCAGTACTTC
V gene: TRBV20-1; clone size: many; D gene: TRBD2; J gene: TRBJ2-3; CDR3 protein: CSISAPLAGGTDTQYF; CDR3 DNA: TGCAGTATCTCTGCCCCTCTAGCGGGAGGCACAGATACGCAGTATTTT
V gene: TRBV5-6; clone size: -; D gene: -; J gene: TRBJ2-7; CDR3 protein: CASSLLYATYEQYF; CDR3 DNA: TGTGCCAGCAGCCTCCTCTACGCAACCTACGAGCAGTACTTC
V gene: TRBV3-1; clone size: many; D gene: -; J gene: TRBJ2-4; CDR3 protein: CASNLGSYLAKNIQYF; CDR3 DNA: TGTGCCAGCAACCTTGGTTCCTACTTAGCCAAAAACATTCAGTACTTC
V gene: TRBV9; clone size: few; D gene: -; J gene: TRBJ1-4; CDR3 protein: CASGRDGEKLFF; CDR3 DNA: TGTGCCAGCGGCAGGGATGGTGAAAAACTGTTTTTT
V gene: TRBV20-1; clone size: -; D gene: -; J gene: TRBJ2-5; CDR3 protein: CSPRRQQETQYF; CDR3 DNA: TGCAGTCCCCGTCGACAGCAAGAGACCCAGTACTTC
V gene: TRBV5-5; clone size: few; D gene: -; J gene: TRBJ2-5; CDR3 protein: CASSSRPPVETQYF; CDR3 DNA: TGCGCCAGCAGCTCACGACCACCGGTGGAGACCCAGTACTTC
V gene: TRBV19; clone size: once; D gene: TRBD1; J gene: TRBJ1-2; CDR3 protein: CASSARTGRGYTF; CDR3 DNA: TGTGCCAGTAGTGCCCGGACAGGACGTGGCTACACCTTC
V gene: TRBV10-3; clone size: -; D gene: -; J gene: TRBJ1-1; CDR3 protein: CAITSVSNTEAFF; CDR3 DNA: TGTGCCATCACCTCAGTTTCTAACACTGAAGCTTTCTTT
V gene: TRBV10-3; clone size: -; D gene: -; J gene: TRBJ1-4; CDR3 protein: CAISETVNEKLFF; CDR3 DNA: TGTGCCATCAGTGAGACAGTTAATGAAAAACTGTTTTTT
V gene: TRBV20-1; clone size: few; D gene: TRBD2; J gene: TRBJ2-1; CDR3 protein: CSARRTSGMGEQFF; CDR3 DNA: TGCAGTGCTAGAAGGACTAGCGGGATGGGTGAGCAGTTCTTC
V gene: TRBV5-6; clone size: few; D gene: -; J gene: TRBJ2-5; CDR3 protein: CASSQSRVLQETQYF; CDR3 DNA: TGTGCCAGCAGCCAGTCAAGGGTCCTCCAAGAGACCCAGTACTTC
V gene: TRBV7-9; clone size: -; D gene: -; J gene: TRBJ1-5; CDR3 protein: CASSIGVGRGSNRPQHF; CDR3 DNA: TGTGCCAGCAGCATTGGGGTCGGTAGGGGTAGCAATCGGCCCCAGCATTTT